This TCR beta chain was sequenced during a study of T cell responses to AZD1222 COVID-19 vaccine. Study details: Combined were second doses at about 4 or about 12 weeks.

Method: immunoSEQ multiplex PCR; TCRdb's copy keeps in-frame clones and lacks some. The sample comprises about 120,000 clones, about 80% of which are singletons, and roughly 9.9% rests with the top ten. General study findings and limits: Spike was spanned by vaccine-associated CD4 TCRs, with dominance at 160-218 and 743-854. Clonal diversity was possibly underestimated, and the donors were mostly white British, with more females. Just six AZD1222 recipients were seropositive at baseline.

Worth noting for this clone: The antigen is not known.

The source of this sequence is an adult in good health. Here the sequenced sample was peripheral blood, taken on day 0 of AZD1222 vaccination.

The CDR3 region has the DNA TGTGCCAGCAGCTTAGGTTTAGAGGGGGCGCCCCAGCATTTT. Translation gives CASSLGLEGAPQHF. This chain uses TRBV5-6 with TRBJ1-5; 7 bases map to TRBD1. CDR1 SGHDT and CDR2 YYEEEE come from the germline V gene. V was clipped by 2 bases and J by 9 bases; unmatched bases: 8. The CDR3 covers 14 residues.